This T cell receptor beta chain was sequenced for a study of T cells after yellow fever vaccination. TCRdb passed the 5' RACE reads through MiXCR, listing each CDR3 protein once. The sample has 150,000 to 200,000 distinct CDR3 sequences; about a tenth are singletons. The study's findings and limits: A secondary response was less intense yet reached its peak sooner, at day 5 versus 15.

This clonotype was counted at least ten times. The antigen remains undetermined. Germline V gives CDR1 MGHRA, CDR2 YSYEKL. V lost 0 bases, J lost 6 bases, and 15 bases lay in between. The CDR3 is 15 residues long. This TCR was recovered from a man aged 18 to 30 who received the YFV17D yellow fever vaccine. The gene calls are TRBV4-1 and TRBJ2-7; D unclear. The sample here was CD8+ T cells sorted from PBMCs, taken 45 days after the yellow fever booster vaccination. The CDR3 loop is CASSQEGHWLGEQYF. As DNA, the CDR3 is TGCGCCAGCAGCCAAGAGGGTCACTGGTTGGGCGAGCAGTACTTC.